The 2 T cell receptor beta chains presented below share a single source sample, sequenced in a study of regulatory T cells in long-lasting Graves disease. This sample's time point: newly diagnosed GD, antithyroid drugs for less than 3 months. Researchers made the TCR library from RNA that was extracted from PBMCs. Arm-PCR of CDR3 regions and iRepertoire HTBI primers were used to build TCR beta libraries. TCRdb reanalysed the multiplex PCR reads using MiXCR and keeps one entry per CDR3 protein. The sample has 450,000 to 500,000 distinct CDR3 sequences; around 15% are singletons. This sample was also put to use in a study of T cells in Graves' hyperthyroidism and ophthalmopathy.

Specimen: peripheral blood mononuclear cells (PBMCs), collected at new diagnosis, from a patient treated with antithyroid drugs. These TCRs come from a man aged 35 to 55 with Graves disease.

This clonotype was detected many times. The chain combines TRBV2 with TRBJ1-5, with D hard to call. CDR1 and CDR2 from the germline V gene are SNHLY and FYNNEI. This CDR3 is 18 amino acids long. Between the trimmed V and J ends, which lost 2 bases and 0 bases, there was a span of 17 bases. Here the CDR3 DNA reads TGTGCCAGCAGTGAAATGGGAATCAGCTCCACTAGCAATCAGCCCCAGCATTTT. Its translation is CASSEMGISSTSNQPQHF.

The chain joins TRBV27 to TRBJ2-7; 9 bases match TRBD1. The trim removed 2 bases at V and 6 bases at J, leaving 14 bases unmatched. The CDR3 consists of 17 residues. From germline, CDR1 is MNHEY and CDR2 SMNVEV (reference sequence). The chain's CDR3 is CASSLRCCGTGIPEQYF. CDR3 nucleotides: TGTGCCAGCAGTTTAAGGTGTTGTGGGACAGGGATTCCCGAGCAGTACTTC.